This T cell receptor (beta chain) is drawn from a study of blood T cells in healthy people across ages. With a J-beta primer mix and a sample-barcoded 5' primer, a second PCR ran roughly 7 to 11 cycles. Every sample gave at least 2.5 million paired-end reads containing CDR3. TCRdb redid the calling of the 5' RACE reads with MiXCR, one entry per CDR3 protein. Seen here are some 790,000 distinct CDR3 sequences, 29% observed once, and the top ten hold roughly 17%. The authors extracted at least 6 micrograms of total RNA per sample. CDR3 length: 14 residues. Germline CDR1 reads SGHTA; CDR2 reads FQGNSA. The V and J ends lost 1 base and 9 bases, in that order; junction bases with no gene match: 3.

The sequenced material came from blood. The receptor's source is an elderly woman in good health. This chain links TRBV7-2 with TRBJ1-6; 7 bases are a match to TRBD1. This CDR3 reads CASSLGAGGSPLHF. CDR3 sequence (DNA): TGTGCCAGCAGCTTAGGGGCAGGGGGTTCACCCCTCCACTTT.